This T cell receptor beta chain was captured in a study of T cell changes during pregnancy in multiple sclerosis. The table came from immunoSEQ multiplex PCR; TCRdb's copy has only in-frame clones and leaves some out. The sample has 35,000 to 50,000 clones, 88% seen once. The germline V and J ends were trimmed by 6 bases and 3 bases, with 13 bases remaining between them. CDR3 length: 14 residues. Germline V gene sequence: CDR1 SEHNR, CDR2 FQNEAQ (reference sequence). This chain joins TRBV7-9 and TRBJ2-3; D may be TRBD1 (5 bases). Here the sequenced sample was CD4+ T cells from peripheral blood mononuclear cells, taken in the second trimester of pregnancy. This TCR was recovered from a female donor with multiple sclerosis, enrolled in a pregnancy study. CDR3 protein: CASRPGFGTDTQYF. CDR3 in DNA: TGTGCCAGCAGACCAGGGTTCGGTACAGATACGCAGTATTTT.